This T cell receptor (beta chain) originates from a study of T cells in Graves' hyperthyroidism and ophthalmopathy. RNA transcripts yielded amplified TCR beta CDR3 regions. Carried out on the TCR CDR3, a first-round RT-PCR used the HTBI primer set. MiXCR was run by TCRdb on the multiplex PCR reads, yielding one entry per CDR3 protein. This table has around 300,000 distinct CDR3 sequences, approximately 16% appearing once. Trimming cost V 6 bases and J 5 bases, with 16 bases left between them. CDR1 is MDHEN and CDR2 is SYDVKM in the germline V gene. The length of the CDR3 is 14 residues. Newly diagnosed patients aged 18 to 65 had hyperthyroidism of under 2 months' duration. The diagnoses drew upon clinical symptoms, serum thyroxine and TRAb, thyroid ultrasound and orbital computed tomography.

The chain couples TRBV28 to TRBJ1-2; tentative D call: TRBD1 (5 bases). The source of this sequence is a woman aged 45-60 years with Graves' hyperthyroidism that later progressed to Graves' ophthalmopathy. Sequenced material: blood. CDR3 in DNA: TGTGCCAGCAGAGACTCCAGGGTGGGGTATGGCTACACCTTC. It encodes CASRDSRVGYGYTF.